This T cell receptor beta chain was identified in a study of T cells in Graves' hyperthyroidism and ophthalmopathy. Background on the study: It was at initial diagnosis, before any treatment, that peripheral blood was collected. Points from the study as a whole: The blood repertoire included most of the expanded thyroid clonotypes above 0.001. Ophthalmopathy prediction by the model preceded onset by a median approximately 6.9 months.

The hyperthyroidism patients had all been newly diagnosed, and their disease duration was under 2 months. Their ages ranged from 18 to 65 years. Concerning this clonotype itself: What it recognizes is unknown.

Amplification yielded TCR beta CDR3 regions, with RNA transcripts as the source. A set of HTBI primers served as the primers for a first-round RT-PCR of the TCR CDR3. TCRdb recomputed calls from the multiplex PCR reads with MiXCR, one row per CDR3 protein. The sample holds about 420,000 distinct CDR3 sequences; around 13% are singletons and the top ten take 4% to 6.5%. V lost 3 bases, J lost 0 bases, and 5 bases lay in between. This CDR3 is 14 amino acids long. Germline V gene data show CDR1 as MGHDK and CDR2 as SYGVNS. Input material: blood. The origin of this receptor is a woman between 18 and 29 years old with Graves' hyperthyroidism. The chain is built from TRBV25-1 and TRBJ1-4; D is undetermined. DNA for the CDR3: TGTGCCAGCAGTGATCCGACAACTAATGAAAAACTGTTTTTT. Protein: CASSDPTTNEKLFF.